This TCR beta chain appears in the sequencing data of a study of low-dose radiotherapy and immunotherapy resistance in tumors (dated 2022 in TCRdb). With respect to the entire study: In Cohort 1, each fraction delivered 0.5 Gy every 2 weeks, and the prescribed total PTV dose was 6.5 Gy. For Cohort 2, the dose was 1 Gy per fraction given every two weeks, adding up to 13 Gy in total across 26 weeks. Nivolumab was administered intravenously as a 240 mg flat dose every two weeks, and ipilimumab was administered intravenously at 1 mg/kg every six weeks. Cyclophosphamide 200 mg/m2 was given intravenously every two weeks, one day before each radiation and immunotherapy administration. Starting on cycle 1 day 1, patients took 300 mg of aspirin by mouth once a day for four cycles. The trial did not randomize participants into treatment groups. Eight patients were included in the translational analysis, namely three from the first dose cohort plus the first five from the second dose cohort.

Details on this clonotype: Its antigen remains undetermined. Base-call qualities are not available, and no considerably larger clone is one nucleotide away.

Reads for this sample came from an Illumina HiSeq 2500. To make first-strand cDNA, Superscript III was used along with a set of TRAV- and TRBV-specific primers so that both the TCRalpha and TCRbeta chains were covered. TCRs were amplified for 15 to 20 PCR cycles with Phusion, using a constant-region primer paired with the adapter attached to the V primers. Amplification of the isolated mRNA was done with the MessageAmp II aRNA Amplification Kit, which involved an approximately 15-hour in vitro transcription at 37 degrees C. mRNA for TCR sequencing was isolated with the Dynabeads mRNA DIRECT Purification Kit. Indexed Illumina adapters were added in a second Phusion PCR of around 23 cycles, and the PCR products were purified with AMPure XP beads. The authors' analysis ran thus. Custom Perl scripts were used to pool TCR sequences that encoded the same protein, to remove out-of-frame sequences, and to calculate the abundance of each clonotype. TCR sequences supported by only a single read were excluded from analysis. Repertoire metrics included Shannon entropy, Gini index, clonality, richness, and frequency of TCRs shared between repertoires. In TCRdb, the public reads were trimmed at Q25 with fastp and aligned with MiXCR, with productive beta chains retained. Merged by CDR3 protein, the rows form single entries marked with the most common genes and DNA. The V and J calls here are based on TCRdb, not the publication. Across this sample there are some 71,000 distinct CDR3 sequences, with around 29% seen only once. The ten largest clones capture around 10% of the sample.

CDR1 and CDR2 were assigned from the germline V gene as MNHEY and SVGEGT. The CDR3 starts with the cysteine, ends with the phenylalanine, and has 16 residues. Left in the record is the CDR3 DNA by itself, 48 bases read in frame from the first base. Trimming removed 5 bases from V and 0 bases from J, leaving 17 bases between the germline ends. Read against the paper, the sample's time point label means: before trial treatment. Donors were enrolled in RACIN, a single-arm phase I dose-escalation trial combining nivolumab, ipilimumab, aspirin, low-dose cyclophosphamide and low-dose radiotherapy. Patients were eligible if they had advanced solid tumors that were TIL-negative.

The sequence was obtained from a female donor with ovarian cancer. The sample in question was PBMCs, obtained before treatment. The receptor chain draws on TRBV6-2 or TRBV6-3 and TRBJ2-7, with no confidently assigned D gene. The DNA sequence follows: TGTGCCAGCAGTCCCTGGGAAAGTCCGAGCTCCTACGAGCAGTACTTC. This yields the protein CASSPWESPSSYEQYF.